This T cell receptor (beta chain) was sequenced in a study of blood T cell repertoires in COVID-19. Study information: Sources were T cells, B-cell-depleted T cells, or PBMCs; the material itself was cDNA or gDNA.

Source study methods: From reference gene primer amplification, estimates of nucleated cell counts were derived. Only in-frame clones appear in the TCRdb table, and some are missing; sequencing was by immunoSEQ multiplex PCR. The V and J calls and clone size come from that table; D and trimming were worked out from the DNA. The table lists 150,000 or so clones, roughly 78% of them singletons. This clone has a single count. The sample was peripheral blood. This clonotype originated in a man older than 75 with acute or convalescent COVID-19.

The CDR3 loop is CASSPRQAVPYGYTF. Written as DNA, the CDR3 is TGTGCCAGCAGCCCGAGACAGGCGGTCCCCTATGGCTACACCTTC. The V and J genes are TRBV3-1 (or the pseudogene TRBV3-2) and TRBJ1-2, with D perhaps TRBD1 (6 bases). This CDR3 is 15 amino acids long. V was trimmed by 4 bases and J by 4 bases, leaving 16 bases between them. Germline-derived CDR1 and CDR2 are LGHDT and YNNKEL (reference sequence).